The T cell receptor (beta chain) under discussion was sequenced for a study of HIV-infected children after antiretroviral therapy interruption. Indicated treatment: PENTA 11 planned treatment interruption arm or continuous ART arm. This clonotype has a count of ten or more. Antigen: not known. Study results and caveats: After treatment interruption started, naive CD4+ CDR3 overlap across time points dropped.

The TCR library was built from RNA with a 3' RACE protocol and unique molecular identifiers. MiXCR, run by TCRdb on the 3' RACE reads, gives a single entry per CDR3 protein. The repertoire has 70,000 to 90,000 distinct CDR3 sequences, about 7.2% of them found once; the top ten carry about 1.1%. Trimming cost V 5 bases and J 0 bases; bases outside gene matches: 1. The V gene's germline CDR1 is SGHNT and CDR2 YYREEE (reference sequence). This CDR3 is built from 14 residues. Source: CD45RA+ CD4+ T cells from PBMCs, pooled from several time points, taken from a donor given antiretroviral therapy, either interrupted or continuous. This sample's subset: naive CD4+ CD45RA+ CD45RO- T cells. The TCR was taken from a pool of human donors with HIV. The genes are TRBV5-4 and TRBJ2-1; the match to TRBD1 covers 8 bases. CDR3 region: CASRGTGSYNEQFF. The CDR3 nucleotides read TGTGCCAGCAGAGGGACAGGCTCCTACAATGAGCAGTTCTTC. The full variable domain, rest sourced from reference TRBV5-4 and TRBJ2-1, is ETGVTQSPTHLIKTRGQQVTLRCSSQSGHNTVSWYQQALGQGPQFIFQYYREEENGRGNFPPRFSGLQFPNYSSELNVNALELDDSALYLCASRGTGSYNEQFFGPGTRLTVL.